This TCR beta chain was recorded in a study of blood T cells in healthy people across ages. This clonotype has just a few counts. The antigen is not known. The CDR3 length is 11 residues. CDR1 is MDHEN and CDR2 is SYDVKM in the germline V gene. V lost 5 bases and J 7 bases, leaving 6 bases between the germline ends. Study outcomes and limitations: As age increased, TCR beta diversity per million T cells fell in a roughly linear fashion.

Through a sample-barcoded 5' primer and a J-beta primer mix, a second PCR was run for roughly 7 to 12 cycles. TCRdb reprocessed the 5' RACE reads via MiXCR and lists one record per CDR3 protein. The sample holds 1.6 million or so distinct CDR3 sequences, about 35% seen once. What was sequenced was blood. This receptor was identified in a woman between 25 and 40 years old in good health. The chain is built from TRBV28 and TRBJ1-3; no firm D call. CDR3 coding DNA: TGTGCCAGCAGTCCCCGGAACACCATATATTTT. Encoded protein: CASSPRNTIYF.